The 28 T cell receptor beta chains listed next were all sequenced from one sample in a study of shared clonotypes between healthy human individuals. Profiled with immunoSEQ multiplex PCR; TCRdb holds only in-frame clones, not every one. The sample shows over a million clones, 70% to 80% of them seen only once. Material: memory CD4+ T cells from PBMCs. Subset defined: CD45RA-negative fraction. Every receptor here comes from a man aged 18 to 29 in good health. Some clones in this sample may be carry-over from other donors' samples.

A remark on this clone: Other DNA sequences within the sample encode an identical CDR3. The chain has TRBV2 and TRBJ2-5; D unclear. V lost 6 bases and J lost 2, with 4 bases in between. CDR1 is SNHLY, CDR2 FYNNEI, per germline. The CDR3 sequence is 11 residues long. CDR3 loop: CASSTQETQYF. The DNA of the CDR3 is TGTGCCAGCAGCACTCAAGAGACCCAGTACTTC.

The table lists this clone with a few counts. This CDR3 is CASKRAEGADTQYF. The CDR3 DNA reads as TGTGCCAGCAAGCGGGCGGAGGGCGCAGATACGCAGTATTTT. The chain carries TRBV6-6 and TRBJ2-3, with TRBD2 as a possible D gene (6 bases). CDR3 length: 14 residues. The V and J ends lost 7 bases and 4 bases respectively, with 15 bases between them. Germline values: CDR1 MNHNY, CDR2 SVGAGI (reference sequence).

The chain joins TRBV2 to TRBJ2-5; D is ambiguous. CDR3 length equals 12 residues. V was shortened by 7 bases and J by 2 bases, with 8 bases between the two germline ends. Germline CDR1 and CDR2: SNHLY and FYNNEI. CDR3 DNA sequence: TGTGCCAGCAAGAGAGAACAAGAGACCCAGTACTTC. It encodes CASKREQETQYF.

This clone was detected a few times. This rearrangement joins TRBV7-3 to TRBJ1-2; D gene unclear. The CDR3 spans 12 residues. CDR1 and CDR2 (germline): SGHTA, FQGTGA. The V and J ends lost 5 bases and 7 bases respectively, with 11 bases between them. The CDR3: CASSPSGSGYTF. CDR3 nucleotide sequence: TGTGCCAGCAGCCCTTCCGGAAGTGGCTACACCTTC.

The V gene is TRBV7-2, the J gene TRBJ2-7; 7 nucleotides match TRBD1. The ends lost 3 bases at V and 4 bases at J; junction bases unmatched: 6. Germline V gene data show CDR1 as SGHTA and CDR2 as FQGNSA. This CDR3 contains 14 residues. Written as DNA, the CDR3 is TGTGCCAGCAGCTTGGGACAGTGGGAGTACGAGCAGTACTTC. Translated: CASSLGQWEYEQYF.

This clone was seen a single time. CDR3 DNA sequence: TGTGCCAGCAGCGCAAGCGGGACAAAAAAGCCGAGCACCGGGGAGCTGTTTTTT. It is translated as CASSASGTKKPSTGELFF. The rearrangement joins TRBV14 to TRBJ2-2, with a possible D match to TRBD2 (7 bases). V was cut by 5 bases and J by 4 bases, with 23 bases left in between. From germline, CDR1 is SGHDN and CDR2 FVKESK. The CDR3 extends over 18 amino acids. Filled out from reference TRBV14 and TRBJ2-2, the complete variable domain reads EAGVTQFPSHSVIEKGQTVTLRCDPISGHDNLYWYRRVMGKEIKFLLHFVKESKQDESGMPNNRFLAERTGGTYSTLKVQPAELEDSGVYFCASSASGTKKPSTGELFFGEGSRLTVL.

The genes are TRBV19 and TRBJ1-2; D is possibly TRBD1 (6 bases). This CDR3 contains 18 residues. V was trimmed by 3 bases and J by 5 bases, leaving 25 bases between them. From germline, CDR1 is LNHDA and CDR2 SQIVND (reference sequence). DNA of the CDR3: TGTGCCAGTAGTATCGGGGGCCTTCCTCTCCAAAGCGGATATGGCTACACCTTC. This codes for CASSIGGLPLQSGYGYTF.

This clone has a handful of counts. V gene TRBV28 combines with J gene TRBJ1-5; unclear D gene. From germline, CDR1 is MDHEN and CDR2 SYDVKM. V gave up 7 bases and J gave up 1 base, with 11 bases separating them. The CDR3 has 14 residues. The CDR3 region has the DNA TGTGCCAGCACTGGTGGCAGAAGCAATCAGCCCCAGCATTTT. Residues: CASTGGRSNQPQHF.

V and J are TRBV5-4 and TRBJ2-2; 9 nucleotides align to TRBD2. With 3 bases clipped from V and 5 bases from J, the junction kept 11 bases outside the gene matches. The CDR3 is 17 amino acids. Per germline, CDR1 SGHNT and CDR2 YYREEE (reference sequence). CDR3 in amino acids: CASSSGGAGGGTGELFF. Here the CDR3 DNA reads TGTGCCAGCAGCTCGGGGGGAGCGGGAGGAGGAACCGGGGAGCTGTTTTTT.

A few counts support this clone. The chain uses TRBV4-1 and TRBJ1-1; D uncertain. The V gene's germline CDR1 is MGHRA and CDR2 YSYEKL. The length of the CDR3 is 13 residues. V lost 2 bases to trimming and J lost 9 bases, with 13 bases between them. The CDR3 spells CASSQLQGGKAFF. Written as DNA, the CDR3 is TGCGCCAGCAGCCAACTTCAAGGAGGTAAAGCTTTCTTT.

This sequence joins TRBV28 and TRBJ2-4; D gene uncertain. This CDR3 has 15 amino acids. The germline gives CDR1 MDHEN, CDR2 SYDVKM. The germline V and J ends were trimmed by 3 bases and 1 base, with 10 bases remaining between them. In nucleotides, the CDR3 is TGTGCCAGCAGTTTTTTGGCCAGCGCCAAAAACATTCAGTACTTC. Translation gives CASSFLASAKNIQYF.

The table lists this clone with a few counts. The chain uses TRBV28 and TRBJ2-1; TRBD2 aligns across 8 bases. Losses at the gene ends were 3 bases for V and 2 bases for J; bases not matched to a gene: 3. The CDR3 loop spans 15 amino acids. Germline CDR1 is MDHEN and CDR2 is SYDVKM. CDR3: CASSFIGRAYNEQFF. The CDR3 DNA is TGTGCCAGCAGTTTTATCGGGAGGGCCTACAATGAGCAGTTCTTC.

The J gene is TRBJ1-2, the V gene TRBV28, with D perhaps matching TRBD1 (5 bases). This CDR3 contains 14 residues. In germline, CDR1 is MDHEN, CDR2 SYDVKM. Trimming cost V 2 bases and J 4 bases, with 11 bases left between them. The chain's CDR3 is CASSLEAGLYGYTF. The CDR3 bases are TGTGCCAGCAGTTTAGAGGCAGGGCTCTATGGCTACACCTTC.

This chain links TRBV11-2 with TRBJ2-3; D unresolved. Trimming took 6 bases from V and 4 from J, leaving 11 bases between them. The CDR3 length is 13 residues. Germline V gives CDR1 SGHAT, CDR2 FQNNGV. The CDR3 here is CASSVWVADTQYF. The DNA of the CDR3 is TGTGCCAGCAGTGTGTGGGTGGCAGATACGCAGTATTTT.

This chain connects TRBV9 to TRBJ2-3; the D call may be TRBD1 or TRBD2 (6 bases each). This CDR3 has 17 residues. V lost 2 bases, J lost 0 bases, and 16 bases lay in between. Looked up from germline, CDR1 is SGDLS and CDR2 is YYNGEE. This chain's CDR3 is CASSVSGAATSTDTQYF. The CDR3 nucleotides are TGTGCCAGCAGCGTTTCGGGGGCTGCAACTAGCACAGATACGCAGTATTTT.

This clone has a handful of counts. V usage is TRBV7-9 and J usage is TRBJ2-5; 8 bases line up with TRBD1. Germline CDR1 is SEHNR and CDR2 is FQNEAQ (reference sequence). The CDR3 is made up of 17 amino acids. Trimming took 4 bases from V and 4 from J; bases not matched to a gene: 14. The CDR3 sequence: CASSSITDRGDGETQYF. The CDR3 coding sequence is TGTGCCAGCAGCTCGATAACCGACAGGGGTGATGGAGAGACCCAGTACTTC. Drawing the rest from reference TRBV7-9 and TRBJ2-5, the complete variable domain is DTGVSQNPRHKITKRGQNVTFRCDPISEHNRLYWYRQTLGQGPEFLTYFQNEAQLEKSRLLSDRFSAERPKGSFSTLEIQRTEQGDSAMYLCASSSITDRGDGETQYFGPGTRLLVL.

V usage is TRBV7-8 and J usage is TRBJ1-3; TRBD1 might be the D (6 bases). V lost 0 bases, J lost 3 bases, and 6 bases lay in between. CDR1 is SGHVS and CDR2 is FQNEAQ in the germline V gene. This CDR3 is built from 14 residues. CDR3 DNA sequence: TGTGCCAGCAGCTTAGCCAGGGGTGGAAACACCATATATTTT. The encoded protein is CASSLARGGNTIYF.

This clone has at least ten counts. The chain is built from TRBV5-1 and TRBJ2-5, with D possibly TRBD1 on 6 matching bases. The V end was cut by 4 bases, the J end by 5 bases, with 21 bases between. In germline, CDR1 is SGHRS, CDR2 YFSETQ. The CDR3 totals 16 residues. The DNA of the CDR3 is TGCGCCAGCAGCCAGGGGTTTGGGGATCCGCAGGAGACCCAGTACTTC. This gives the protein CASSQGFGDPQETQYF.

V and J are TRBV27 and TRBJ1-1; TRBD1 aligns across 7 bases. This CDR3 is 13 amino acids long. Looked up from germline, CDR1 is MNHEY and CDR2 is SMNVEV (reference sequence). Trimming removed 5 bases from V and 6 bases from J; junction bases left unmatched: 6. The DNA for the CDR3 is TGTGCCAGCAGTGTAAGACAGGGCCCTGAAGCTTTCTTT. Translated: CASSVRQGPEAFF.

The genes are TRBV2 and TRBJ2-3; D is unclear. The germline gives CDR1 SNHLY, CDR2 FYNNEI. CDR3 length: 13 amino acids. Trimming removed 7 bases at V and 1 base at J, with 9 bases between. The CDR3 spells CASTLDRTDTQYF. DNA of the CDR3: TGTGCCAGCACCCTGGACCGCACAGATACGCAGTATTTT.

V usage is TRBV7-9 and J usage is TRBJ1-5; D gene uncertain. Germline values: CDR1 SEHNR, CDR2 FQNEAQ (reference sequence). CDR3 length equals 15 residues. Trimming took off 5 bases at V and 5 bases at J, with 16 bases between the two ends. The CDR3, as DNA: TGTGCCAGCAGCCCCGGAGGGAAGGGCTATCAGCCCCAGCATTTT. This encodes CASSPGGKGYQPQHF.

CDR3 bases: TGTGCCAGCAGTATAGACAGGCATCAGCCCCAGCATTTT. This translates into CASSIDRHQPQHF. The chain employs TRBV28 and TRBJ1-5, with a tentative D call TRBD1 (6 bases). The V gene lost 5 bases and the J gene lost 5 bases, with 10 bases spanning the gap. This CDR3 contains 13 residues. Germline loops: CDR1 MDHEN, CDR2 SYDVKM.

The V gene is TRBV6-5, the J gene TRBJ2-5; D uncertain. The CDR3 is 15 residues long. CDR1 is MNHEY, CDR2 SVGAGI, per germline. The V end lost 3 bases, the J end lost 2 bases, and 13 bases lay between the germline ends. The CDR3 sequence: CASSYSDPRQETQYF. The CDR3 bases are TGTGCCAGCAGTTATTCTGACCCTAGGCAAGAGACCCAGTACTTC.

This clone was seen a single time. This rearrangement joins TRBV28 to TRBJ2-1; TRBD2 agrees at 10 bases. This CDR3 has 15 amino acids. Germline V lookup: CDR1 MDHEN, CDR2 SYDVKM. The V segment lost 2 bases and the J segment 10 bases; nucleotides outside the gene matches: 8. CDR3 in DNA: TGTGCCAGCAGTTTAAGGCCTAGCGGGAGACGGGAGCAGTTCTTC. This translates into CASSLRPSGRREQFF.

The chain couples TRBV7-2 to TRBJ1-2, with a possible D match to TRBD1 (6 bases). The germline V gene encodes CDR1 SGHTA and CDR2 FQGNSA. This CDR3 has 11 amino acids. Between the trimmed V and J ends, which lost 6 bases and 4 bases, there was a span of 6 bases. The CDR3 spells CASRGGYGYTF. The CDR3 DNA reads TGTGCCAGCAGAGGGGGCTATGGCTACACCTTC.

About this clone: This specimen includes other DNA sequences encoding the same CDR3. This chain joins TRBV28 and TRBJ2-5; possible D gene TRBD2, 6 bases. Per germline, CDR1 MDHEN and CDR2 SYDVKM. The V end was cut by 6 bases, the J end by 4 bases, with 12 bases between. This CDR3 region has 13 residues. The chain's CDR3 is CASRTGGRETQYF. The CDR3 nucleotides are TGTGCCAGCAGGACTGGGGGGAGAGAGACCCAGTACTTC.

This clone was picked up many times. Distinct nucleotide sequences in the sample also encode this CDR3. CDR3: CASSLRADTQYF. CDR3 in DNA: TGTGCCAGCAGTTTGCGCGCAGATACGCAGTATTTT. The rearrangement joins TRBV28 to TRBJ2-3; D unresolved. Germline V gene lookup returns CDR1 MDHEN and CDR2 SYDVKM. Trimming took 3 bases from V and 4 from J, leaving 5 bases between them. The CDR3 is made up of 12 amino acids.

The chain is built from TRBV7-8 and TRBJ1-1; perhaps TRBD1 as D (5 bases). The CDR3 is 18 amino acids. Per the germline V gene, CDR1 is SGHVS and CDR2 is FQNEAQ. Between the trimmed V and J ends, which lost 1 base and 1 base, there was a span of 19 bases. For the CDR3, the DNA is TGTGCCAGCAGCTTAGTTGGGGGACGGGAAGCTTGGAACACTGAAGCTTTCTTT. Protein product: CASSLVGGREAWNTEAFF.